These 11 T cell receptor beta chains came from one sample sequenced in a study of tissue T cells after allogeneic stem cell transplantation. Sequenced by immunoSEQ multiplex PCR; TCRdb stores in-frame clones only, minus some. The sample carries about 48,000 clones, around 70% recorded once. Specimen: sorted cells pooled from one or two spleens. These receptor sequences come from a pool of C57BL/6 mice in good health.

Concerning this clone itself: The gene symbols are mouse symbols. The sequenced CDR3 bases are TGTGCCAGCACCCCGGACAGGGGGCCTAATTCGCCCCTCTAC. Translating gives CASTPDRGPNSPLY. The complete CDR3 sequence is CASTPDRGPNSPLYF. The rearrangement uses TRBV13-3 and TRBJ1-6; 11 bases match TRBD1. The observed sequence ends 1 residue before the CDR3 terminus, with the missing tail filled in from the germline J gene. TRBJ1-6 carries the ORF label, with uncertain function. Looked up from germline, CDR1 is NNHDY and CDR2 is SYVADS. After removal of 6 bases from V and 6 bases from J, the junction contained 5 bases not matched to a gene. CDR3 length: 15 residues.

Remarks on this clone: The genes are named according to mouse. The read gets to within 1 residue of the CDR3 end, and the germline J gene fills in the rest. This sequence joins TRBV29 and TRBJ1-5; TRBD1 matches 9 bases. CDR3 size: 15 residues. The V and J ends lost 7 bases and 1 base, in that order; junction bases with no gene match: 5. CDR1 is MSHET and CDR2 is SYDVDS in the germline V gene. This CDR3 reads CASIRDRANNQAPLF. The covered CDR3 bases are TGTGCTAGCATCCGGGACAGGGCGAACAACCAGGCTCCGCTT.

Points on this clone: Genes and germline are mouse. The CDR3 end is not reached by the read, which stops 1 residue before it; the germline J gene fills it in. This chain connects TRBV2 to TRBJ1-1; tentative D call: TRBD1 (5 bases). The V gene's germline CDR1 is LGHNA and CDR2 YSYQKL. The CDR3 is 14 amino acids. V lost 5 bases and J 0 bases, leaving 10 bases between the germline ends. The CDR3 sequence: CASSAGSANTEVFF. The CDR3 DNA, read in part, is TGTGCCAGCAGCGCAGGGTCTGCAAACACAGAAGTCTTC.

This clone occurred a few times. Mouse names are used for the genes. The read stops 1 residue short of the end of the CDR3; the missing end is completed from the germline J gene. This chain links TRBV5 with TRBJ2-7; 7 nucleotides align to TRBD1. The CDR3 loop spans 13 amino acids. V lost 0 bases to trimming and J lost 7 bases; unmatched junction nucleotides: 3. The germline gives CDR1 LGHNA, CDR2 YNLKQL (reference sequence). The chain's CDR3 is CASSQDRGSEQYF. The sequenced CDR3 bases are TGTGCCAGCAGCCAAGACAGGGGGAGCGAACAGTAC.

This clone has only a few counts. The listed genes are named as in mouse. The sequenced fragment ends 1 residue before the CDR3 boundary, so the rest is inferred from the germline J gene. The chain links TRBV20 to TRBJ1-3; possibly TRBD1 for D (5 bases). Germline V gene sequence: CDR1 GFQATS, CDR2 STVNSAI. The CDR3 spans 13 residues. V gave up 7 bases and J gave up 0 bases, with 10 bases separating them. The CDR3 here is CGVLRDSGNTLYF. The DNA read from the CDR3 is TGTGGTGTCCTCAGGGATTCTGGAAATACGCTCTAT.

This clone appeared a single time. Genes here carry mouse names. The read comes to an end 1 residue before the CDR3 does, leaving the germline J gene to fill in the end. The rearrangement joins TRBV2 to TRBJ2-4; 10 nucleotides match TRBD2. V lost 0 bases to trimming and J lost 0 bases; unmatched junction nucleotides: 3. Germline-derived CDR1 and CDR2 are LGHNA and YSYQKL. CDR3 length: 17 amino acids. CDR3 DNA (partial): TGTGCCAGCAGCCAAGAGGCCTGGGGGGGCAGTCAAAACACCTTGTAC. The encoded protein is CASSQEAWGGSQNTLY. The whole CDR3 sequence reads CASSQEAWGGSQNTLYF.

A remark on this clone: Gene names are the mouse ones. With the read ending 1 residue before the CDR3 end, the germline J gene is used to fill in that end. The chain links TRBV13-3 to TRBJ1-1; D unclear. Germline lookup yields CDR1 NNHDY and CDR2 SYVADS. The length of the CDR3 is 10 residues. V gave up 3 bases and J gave up 9 bases, with 6 bases separating them. Incomplete CDR3 DNA: TGTGCCAGCAGTGGCCCTCAAGTCTTC. It specifies CASSGPQVF. Given in full, the CDR3 is CASSGPQVFF.

This clone was recorded only once. Germline and genes here are mouse. The sequenced CDR3 bases are TGTGCCAGCAGCCAGATCGGCAGCCAAGACACCCAGTAC. Its translation is CASSQIGSQDTQY. The whole CDR3 sequence reads CASSQIGSQDTQYF. The rearrangement uses TRBV2 and TRBJ2-5, with D uncertain. The observed sequence ends 1 residue before the CDR3 terminus, with the missing tail filled in from the germline J gene. The CDR3 sequence is 14 residues long. The germline V and J ends were trimmed by 3 bases and 2 bases, with 9 bases remaining between them. CDR1 and CDR2 (germline): LGHNA, YSYQKL.

About this clone itself: The gene symbols are mouse symbols. Read coverage stops 1 residue before the CDR3 terminus; the germline J gene supplies the remainder. This chain links TRBV13-2 with TRBJ1-5; tentatively, D is TRBD1 (5 bases). The CDR3 length is 16 residues. From germline, CDR1 is NNHNN and CDR2 SYGAGS (reference sequence). V shed 1 base and J shed 0 bases, with 11 bases lying between them. Incomplete CDR3 DNA: TGTGCCAGCGGTGATAGCAGACAGTATAACAACCAGGCTCCGCTT. This encodes CASGDSRQYNNQAPL. The full CDR3 protein is CASGDSRQYNNQAPLF.

A note on this clone: Germline and genes here are mouse. The CDR3 bases that were read are TGTGCCAGCAGCCAAGATGGGGGACAGGGGTCAGAAACGCTGTAT. This sequence encodes CASSQDGGQGSETLY. The entire CDR3 protein reads CASSQDGGQGSETLYF. V gene TRBV2 combines with J gene TRBJ2-3; 10 nucleotides match TRBD1. The read stops 1 residue short of the end of the CDR3; the missing end is completed from the germline J gene. After removal of 0 bases from V and 4 bases from J, the junction contained 4 bases not matched to a gene. CDR1 and CDR2 from the germline V gene are LGHNA and YSYQKL. This CDR3 has 16 residues.

With regard to this clone: Gene names follow the mouse nomenclature. The sequenced fragment ends 1 residue before the CDR3 boundary, so the rest is inferred from the germline J gene. The rearrangement joins TRBV31 to TRBJ1-2; TRBD1 aligns across 7 bases. V dropped 5 bases and J dropped 0; count of bases not matched to a gene: 6. Germline V lookup: CDR1 GKSSPN, CDR2 SITVG. The CDR3 consists of 14 residues. The CDR3 protein is CAWSGQPANSDYTF. The CDR3 DNA, read in part, is TGTGCCTGGTCGGGACAGCCTGCAAACTCCGACTACACC.